Presented here are 3 T cell receptor beta chains from one specimen sequenced in a study of T-cell memory formation after mild COVID-19. TCRdb re-derived calls from the 5' RACE reads in MiXCR, one entry per CDR3 protein. The profile covers around 300,000 distinct CDR3 sequences, with about 13% appearing a single time and roughly 23% taken by the ten largest. Sequencing was performed on PBMCs or a T cell subset sorted from them (not recorded which). The origin of the receptors is a man aged 18 to 30 who had mild COVID-19 (a few samples of this study predate the infection). Cell type and time point are not known.

This chain connects TRBV29-1 to TRBJ1-3, with unresolved D. Looked up from germline, CDR1 is SQVTM and CDR2 is ANQGSEA. The V end was cut by 6 bases, the J end by 10 bases, with 19 bases between. The length of the CDR3 is 13 residues. CDR3 residues: CSVRLQWGGTIYF. CDR3 DNA: TGCAGCGTGAGATTACAGTGGGGTGGTACCATATATTTT.

The genes are TRBV7-2 and TRBJ2-5, with D perhaps TRBD1 (5 bases). V was pared by 4 bases and J by 7 bases, with 13 bases between. The CDR3 is made up of 13 amino acids. Looked up from germline, CDR1 is SGHTA and CDR2 is FQGNSA. The CDR3, as DNA: TGTGCCAGCAGCTCTGACAGCCTGAGGACCCAGTACTTC. Amino acids: CASSSDSLRTQYF.

This clonotype was detected a few times. This chain links TRBV7-9 with TRBJ2-1; maybe TRBD1 (6 bases). This CDR3 is 14 amino acids long. Per germline, CDR1 SEHNR and CDR2 FQNEAQ (reference sequence). Trimming shortened V by 8 bases and J by 0 bases, and 11 bases separated the two germline ends. The CDR3: CASLTGSSYNEQFF. Here the CDR3 DNA reads TGTGCCAGCCTAACAGGGAGCTCCTACAATGAGCAGTTCTTC.